A single sample gave rise to the 18 T cell receptor beta chains below, sequenced in a study of blood T cell repertoires in COVID-19. Assay: immunoSEQ multiplex PCR; the TCRdb copy retains only in-frame clones and omits some. The repertoire holds some 97,000 clones, with approximately 80% as singletons. Material: peripheral blood. These receptors were collected from a woman in her 70s with acute or convalescent COVID-19.

The gene calls are TRBV19 and TRBJ1-1, with D unclear. V gave up 1 base and J gave up 1 base, with 7 bases separating them. The germline V gene has CDR1 LNHDA and CDR2 SQIVND (reference sequence). The CDR3 has 14 amino acids. In DNA form, the CDR3 reads TGTGCCAGTAGTATAGGGACTAGGAACACTGAAGCTTTCTTT. Translation: CASSIGTRNTEAFF.

The J gene is TRBJ1-3, the V gene TRBV9; D is possibly TRBD1 (6 bases). Trimming pared 4 bases from V and 7 bases from J, leaving 24 bases between. CDR3 length: 17 residues. The V gene's germline CDR1 is SGDLS and CDR2 YYNGEE. The CDR3 bases are TGTGCCAGCAGCCCCCTCGGGGGGGGCGCCGCGTGGAACACCATATATTTT. Its translation: CASSPLGGGAAWNTIYF.

This clone has more than one count but fewer than ten. The chain joins TRBV29-1 to TRBJ2-5; TRBD1 matches 8 bases. The CDR3 runs to 13 residues. Per germline, CDR1 SQVTM and CDR2 ANQGSEA. V lost 4 bases and J lost 5; bases outside the gene matches: 6. CDR3 region: CSVGTGMGETQYF. CDR3 nucleotide sequence: TGCAGCGTTGGGACAGGGATGGGGGAGACCCAGTACTTC.

V usage is TRBV2 and J usage is TRBJ1-2; D gene unclear. The CDR3 is 13 residues long. Trimming took 4 bases from V and 5 from J, leaving 11 bases between them. Germline CDR1 reads SNHLY; CDR2 reads FYNNEI. CDR3: CASSGVEGYGYTF. The CDR3, as DNA: TGTGCCAGCAGTGGCGTGGAGGGTTATGGCTACACCTTC. The full variable domain, with the rest looked up from reference TRBV2 and TRBJ1-2, is EPEVTQTPSHQVTQMGQEVILRCVPISNHLYFYWYRQILGQKVEFLVSFYNNEISEKSEIFDDQFSVERPDGSNFTLKIRSTKLEDSAMYFCASSGVEGYGYTFGSGTRLTVV.

This clone turned up a few times. In the same sample, other DNA sequences code for this CDR3. V is TRBV14 and J is TRBJ2-5, with D uncertain. From germline, CDR1 is SGHDN and CDR2 FVKESK. CDR3 length: 12 amino acids. The germline V and J ends were trimmed by 1 base and 5 bases, with 5 bases remaining between them. The CDR3 coding sequence is TGTGCCAGCAGCCAAGTTGCGGAGACCCAGTACTTC. This gives the protein CASSQVAETQYF.

As DNA, the CDR3 is TGCGCCAGCAGCCGAGGGACAGGGAACACTGAAGCTTTCTTT. The encoded protein is CASSRGTGNTEAFF. The gene calls are TRBV4-1 and TRBJ1-1; 8 bases line up with TRBD1. The CDR3 has 14 residues. The germline gives CDR1 MGHRA, CDR2 YSYEKL. The junction had 2 bases not matched to a gene; V was cut back by 4 bases and J by 1 base.

This clone turned up a few times. The rearrangement joins TRBV30 to TRBJ1-4; D is unclear. V was trimmed by 0 bases and J by 15 bases, leaving 20 bases between them. CDR1 and CDR2 from the germline V gene are GTSNPN and SVGIG (reference sequence). CDR3 size: 14 residues. The CDR3 spells CAWSVSTPGVEVFF. DNA for the CDR3: TGTGCCTGGAGTGTTTCCACGCCCGGAGTCGAGGTGTTTTTT.

This clone is large (0.1 to 1%) within its sample. The rearrangement links TRBV7-9 to TRBJ2-2; no reliable D call. Germline CDR1 reads SEHNR; CDR2 reads FQNEAQ (reference sequence). V was shortened by 7 bases and J by 0 bases, with 9 bases between the two germline ends. This CDR3 has 14 residues. DNA of the CDR3: TGTGCCAGCACCACAAATCCGAACACCGGGGAGCTGTTTTTT. It translates to CASTTNPNTGELFF.

A single count supports this clone. The chain couples TRBV5-1 to TRBJ2-3; TRBD2 matches 9 bases. V gave up 4 bases and J gave up 1 base; unmatched junction bases: 4. Per germline, CDR1 SGHRS and CDR2 YFSETQ. This CDR3 spans 15 amino acids. DNA of the CDR3: TGCGCCAGCAGCCCCCAGCGGGGGGGCACAGATACGCAGTATTTT. Translation: CASSPQRGGTDTQYF.

The chain couples TRBV6-6 to TRBJ2-5; the match to TRBD1 covers 9 bases. V trimming: 8 bases; J trimming: 5 bases; junction bases outside the gene matches: 12. The CDR3 contains 15 residues. Germline V CDR1 and CDR2: MNHNY, SVGAGI (reference sequence). CDR3 region: CASGLDRGLWETQYF. CDR3 DNA sequence: TGTGCCAGCGGGCTAGACAGGGGGTTGTGGGAGACCCAGTACTTC.

V and J are TRBV3-1 (or the pseudogene TRBV3-2) and TRBJ2-3; 11 bases are a match to TRBD2. Per germline, CDR1 LGHDT and CDR2 YNNKEL (reference sequence). V shed 1 base, J shed 4 bases, and the junction held 7 bases outside the gene matches. This CDR3 has 17 residues. The CDR3 coding sequence is TGTGCCAGCAGCCAAGGGGTTAGCGGGGGGGCCCCAGATACGCAGTATTTT. It is translated as CASSQGVSGGAPDTQYF.

The J gene is TRBJ1-2, the V gene TRBV19; possibly TRBD1 for D (6 bases). This CDR3 spans 15 amino acids. Germline CDR1 reads LNHDA; CDR2 reads SQIVND (reference sequence). The ends were cut back, 7 bases at V and 4 bases at J, with 19 bases in the middle. The CDR3 DNA is TGTGCCAGTACCTATTTTCCTGGACAGAGCTATGGCTACACCTTC. Translating gives CASTYFPGQSYGYTF.

The chain combines TRBV7-2 with TRBJ1-5, with D maybe TRBD1 (5 bases). The CDR3 loop spans 15 amino acids. Trimming left V 3 bases short and J 1 base short, with 10 bases between. Germline V gene lookup returns CDR1 SGHTA and CDR2 FQGNSA. Here the CDR3 DNA reads TGTGCCAGCAGCTTCCAGGGATTGAGCAATCAGCCCCAGCATTTT. Encoded protein: CASSFQGLSNQPQHF.

This chain uses TRBV10-3 with TRBJ2-7; D may be TRBD1 (5 bases). The CDR3 is 13 amino acids. Trimming removed 0 bases from V and 7 bases from J, with 10 bases in between. Germline lookup yields CDR1 ENHRY and CDR2 SYGVKD. The CDR3 protein is CAISESRGEEQYV. The CDR3, as DNA: TGTGCCATCAGTGAGTCAAGGGGTGAAGAGCAGTACGTC.

CDR3 loop: CATSMTGAGNQPQHF. Written as DNA, the CDR3 is TGTGCCACCAGCATGACAGGGGCCGGCAATCAGCCCCAGCATTTT. The V call is TRBV15, the J call TRBJ1-5, with 8 bases that match TRBD1. The CDR3 consists of 15 residues. Unmatched junction bases numbered 4, after V lost 4 bases and J lost 2 bases. Germline V gene data show CDR1 as LNHNV and CDR2 as YYDKDF (reference sequence).

This clone turned up a few times. The rearrangement joins TRBV19 to TRBJ1-6; no firm D call. Germline V gives CDR1 LNHDA, CDR2 SQIVND (reference sequence). The CDR3 has 13 residues. The V end lost 6 bases, the J end lost 6 bases, and 9 bases lay between the germline ends. CDR3 region: CASREGGNSPLHF. The DNA for the CDR3 is TGTGCCAGTAGAGAGGGTGGTAATTCACCCCTCCACTTT.

V gene TRBV5-6 combines with J gene TRBJ1-2; 7 nucleotides agree with TRBD1. Looked up from germline, CDR1 is SGHDT and CDR2 is YYEEEE. The CDR3 spans 15 residues. Trimming took 0 bases from V and 8 from J; bases not matched to a gene: 10. DNA for the CDR3: TGTGCCAGCAGCTTGGGTGGGACAGTCGAATTGGGCTACACCTTC. Translation gives CASSLGGTVELGYTF.

The V call is TRBV6-5, the J call TRBJ1-5; TRBD1 is a possible D gene (5 bases). Per germline, CDR1 MNHEY and CDR2 SVGAGI. V was trimmed by 0 bases and J by 3 bases, leaving 9 bases between them. There are 15 residues in the CDR3. The CDR3, as DNA: TGTGCCAGCAGTTACTCGTATGGGGCCAATCAGCCCCAGCATTTT. Residues: CASSYSYGANQPQHF.